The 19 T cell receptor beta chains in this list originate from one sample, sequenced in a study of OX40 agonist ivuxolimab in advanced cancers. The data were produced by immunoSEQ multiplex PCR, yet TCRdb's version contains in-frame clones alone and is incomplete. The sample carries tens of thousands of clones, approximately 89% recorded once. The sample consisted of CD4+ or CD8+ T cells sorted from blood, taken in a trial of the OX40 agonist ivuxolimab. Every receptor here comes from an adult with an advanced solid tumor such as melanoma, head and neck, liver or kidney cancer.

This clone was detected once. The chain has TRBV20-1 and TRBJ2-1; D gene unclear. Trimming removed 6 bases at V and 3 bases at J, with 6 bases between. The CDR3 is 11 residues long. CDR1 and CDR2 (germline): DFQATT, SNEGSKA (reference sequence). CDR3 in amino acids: CSAPGYNEQFF. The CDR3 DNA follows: TGCAGTGCACCAGGCTACAATGAGCAGTTCTTC.

The CDR3 protein is CASSSTYYEQYF. The DNA for the CDR3 is TGCGCCAGCAGCTCTACCTACTACGAGCAGTACTTC. The V gene is TRBV5-1, the J gene TRBJ2-7; D not certain. CDR3 size: 12 residues. Trimming pared 3 bases from V and 3 bases from J, leaving 7 bases between. CDR1 is SGHRS and CDR2 is YFSETQ in the germline V gene.

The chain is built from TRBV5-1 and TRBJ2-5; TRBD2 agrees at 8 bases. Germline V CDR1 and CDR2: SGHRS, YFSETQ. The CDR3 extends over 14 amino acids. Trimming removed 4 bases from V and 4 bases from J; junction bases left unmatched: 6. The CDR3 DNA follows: TGCGCCAGCAGCCCCGGGGGGGCCCGAGAGACCCAGTACTTC. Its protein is CASSPGGARETQYF.

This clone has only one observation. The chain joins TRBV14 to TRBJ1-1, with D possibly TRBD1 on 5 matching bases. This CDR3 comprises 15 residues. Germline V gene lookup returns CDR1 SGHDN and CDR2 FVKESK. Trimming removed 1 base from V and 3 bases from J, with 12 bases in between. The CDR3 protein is CASSQAWGVDTEAFF. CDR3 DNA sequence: TGTGCCAGCAGCCAAGCATGGGGGGTGGACACTGAAGCTTTCTTT. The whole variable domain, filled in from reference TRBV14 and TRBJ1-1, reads EAGVTQFPSHSVIEKGQTVTLRCDPISGHDNLYWYRRVMGKEIKFLLHFVKESKQDESGMPNNRFLAERTGGTYSTLKVQPAELEDSGVYFCASSQAWGVDTEAFFGQGTRLTVV.

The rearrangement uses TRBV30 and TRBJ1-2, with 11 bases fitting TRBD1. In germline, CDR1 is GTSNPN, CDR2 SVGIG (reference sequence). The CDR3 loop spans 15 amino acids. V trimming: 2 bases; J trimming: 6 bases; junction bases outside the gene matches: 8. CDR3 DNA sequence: TGTGCCTGGAGTTCCGGGACAGGGGGTAGGAATGGCTACACCTTC. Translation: CAWSSGTGGRNGYTF.

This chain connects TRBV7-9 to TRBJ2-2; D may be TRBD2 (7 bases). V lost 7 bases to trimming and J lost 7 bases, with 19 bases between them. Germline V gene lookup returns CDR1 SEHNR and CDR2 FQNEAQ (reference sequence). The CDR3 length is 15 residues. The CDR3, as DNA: TGTGCCAGCACCATTTGGGGGGGCGCGGACGGGGAGCTGTTTTTT. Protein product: CASTIWGGADGELFF.

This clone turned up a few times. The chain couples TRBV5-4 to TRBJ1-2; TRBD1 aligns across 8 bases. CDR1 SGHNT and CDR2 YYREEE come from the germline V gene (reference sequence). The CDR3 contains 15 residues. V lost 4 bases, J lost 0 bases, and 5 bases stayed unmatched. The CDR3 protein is CASSAGQGANYGYTF. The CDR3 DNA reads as TGTGCCAGCAGCGCAGGACAGGGAGCTAACTATGGCTACACCTTC.

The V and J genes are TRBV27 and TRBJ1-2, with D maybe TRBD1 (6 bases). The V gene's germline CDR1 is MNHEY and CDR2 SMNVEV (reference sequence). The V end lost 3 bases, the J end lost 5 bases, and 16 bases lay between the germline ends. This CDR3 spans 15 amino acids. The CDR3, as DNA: TGTGCCAGCAGTTTTCGTGATTCAGGGGAATATGGCTACACCTTC. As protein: CASSFRDSGEYGYTF.

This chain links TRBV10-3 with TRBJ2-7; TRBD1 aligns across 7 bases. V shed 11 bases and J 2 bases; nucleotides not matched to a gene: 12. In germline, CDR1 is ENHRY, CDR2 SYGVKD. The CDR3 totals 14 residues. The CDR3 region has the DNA TGTGCCGCCCAGACCAACAGGGGCCCCTACGAGCAGTACTTC. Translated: CAAQTNRGPYEQYF.

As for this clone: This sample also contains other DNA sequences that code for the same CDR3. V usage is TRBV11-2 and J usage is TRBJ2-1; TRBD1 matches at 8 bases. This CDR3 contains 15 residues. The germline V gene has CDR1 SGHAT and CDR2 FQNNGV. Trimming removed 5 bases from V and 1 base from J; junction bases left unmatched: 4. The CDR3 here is CASSLRQGSYNEQFF. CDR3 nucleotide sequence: TGTGCCAGCAGCCTCCGACAGGGGTCCTACAATGAGCAGTTCTTC.

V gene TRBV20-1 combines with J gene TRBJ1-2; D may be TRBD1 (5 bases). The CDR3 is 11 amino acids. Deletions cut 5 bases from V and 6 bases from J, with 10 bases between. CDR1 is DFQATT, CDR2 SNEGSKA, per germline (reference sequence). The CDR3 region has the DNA TGCAGTGCTCAGGGCGGTAATGGCTACACCTTC. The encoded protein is CSAQGGNGYTF.

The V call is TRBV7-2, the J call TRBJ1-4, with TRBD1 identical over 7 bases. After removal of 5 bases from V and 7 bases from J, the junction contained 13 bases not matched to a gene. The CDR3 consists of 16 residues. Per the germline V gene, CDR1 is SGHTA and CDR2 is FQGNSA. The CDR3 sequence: CASSPRTGDMSEKLFF. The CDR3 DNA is TGTGCCAGCAGCCCACGAACAGGGGATATGAGTGAAAAACTGTTTTTT.

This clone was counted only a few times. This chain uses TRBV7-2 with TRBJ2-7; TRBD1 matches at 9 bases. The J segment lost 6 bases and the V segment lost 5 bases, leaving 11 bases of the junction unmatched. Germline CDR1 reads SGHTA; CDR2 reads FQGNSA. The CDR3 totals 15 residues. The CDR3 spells CASSANGGQGFEQYF. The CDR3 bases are TGTGCCAGCAGCGCCAACGGGGGACAGGGATTCGAGCAGTACTTC. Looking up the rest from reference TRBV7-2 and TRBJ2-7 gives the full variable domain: GAGVSQSPSNKVTEKGKDVELRCDPISGHTALYWYRQSLGQGLEFLIYFQGNSAPDKSGLPSDRFSAERTGGSVSTLTIQRTQQEDSAVYLCASSANGGQGFEQYFGPGTRLTVT.

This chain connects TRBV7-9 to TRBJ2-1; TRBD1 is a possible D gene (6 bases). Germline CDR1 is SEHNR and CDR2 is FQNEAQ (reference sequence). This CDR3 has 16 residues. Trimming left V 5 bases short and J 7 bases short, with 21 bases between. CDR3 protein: CASSPTVGSTGNEQFF. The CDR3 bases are TGTGCCAGCAGCCCTACCGTGGGCTCCACAGGGAATGAGCAGTTCTTC.

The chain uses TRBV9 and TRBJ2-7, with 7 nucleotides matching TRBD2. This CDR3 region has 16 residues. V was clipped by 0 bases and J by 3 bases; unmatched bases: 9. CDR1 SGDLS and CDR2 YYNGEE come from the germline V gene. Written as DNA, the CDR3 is TGTGCCAGCAGCGTAGCGGGGGGTCTATCGCTCTACGAGCAGTACTTC. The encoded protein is CASSVAGGLSLYEQYF.

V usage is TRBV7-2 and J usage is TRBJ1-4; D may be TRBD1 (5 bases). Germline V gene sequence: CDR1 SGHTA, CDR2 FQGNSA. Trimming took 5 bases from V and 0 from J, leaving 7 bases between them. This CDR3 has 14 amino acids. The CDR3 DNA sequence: TGTGCCAGCAGCGTGACAGCAACTAATGAAAAACTGTTTTTT. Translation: CASSVTATNEKLFF. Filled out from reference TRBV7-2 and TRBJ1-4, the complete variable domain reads GAGVSQSPSNKVTEKGKDVELRCDPISGHTALYWYRQSLGQGLEFLIYFQGNSAPDKSGLPSDRFSAERTGGSVSTLTIQRTQQEDSAVYLCASSVTATNEKLFFGSGTQLSVL.

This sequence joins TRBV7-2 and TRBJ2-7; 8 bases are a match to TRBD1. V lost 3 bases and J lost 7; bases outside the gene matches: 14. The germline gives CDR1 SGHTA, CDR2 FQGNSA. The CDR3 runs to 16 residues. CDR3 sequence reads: CASSFLTGTGSEEQYF. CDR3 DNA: TGTGCCAGCAGCTTCTTGACCGGGACAGGATCGGAAGAGCAGTACTTC.

The CDR3 spells CSVGIGGTAEKLFF. The CDR3 nucleotides are TGCAGCGTTGGTATAGGGGGCACAGCGGAAAAACTGTTTTTT. The chain links TRBV29-1 to TRBJ1-4, with 7 bases identical to TRBD1. The CDR3 sequence is 14 residues long. The junction had 10 bases not matched to a gene; V was cut back by 4 bases and J by 8 bases. Germline assignment: CDR1 SQVTM and CDR2 ANQGSEA.

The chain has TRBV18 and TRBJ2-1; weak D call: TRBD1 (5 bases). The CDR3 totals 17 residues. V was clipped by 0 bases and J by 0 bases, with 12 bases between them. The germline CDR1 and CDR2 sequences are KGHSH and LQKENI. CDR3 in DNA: TGTGCCAGCTCACCACCGATTCAGGGAAGCTCCTACAATGAGCAGTTCTTC. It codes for CASSPPIQGSSYNEQFF.